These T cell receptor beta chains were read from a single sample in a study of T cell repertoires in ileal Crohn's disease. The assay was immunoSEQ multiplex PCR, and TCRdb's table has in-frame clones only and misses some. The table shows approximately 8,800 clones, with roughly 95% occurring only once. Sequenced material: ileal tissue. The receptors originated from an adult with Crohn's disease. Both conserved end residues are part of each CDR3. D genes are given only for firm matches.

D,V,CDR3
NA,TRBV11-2,CASSLVGGGNSPLHF
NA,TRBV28,CASSLLNTEAFF
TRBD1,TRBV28,CASSSGTGREAFF
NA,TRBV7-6,CASSLIERGGLFF
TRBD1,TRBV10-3,CAINGQGTETQYF
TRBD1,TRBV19,CASNWGTGSNYGYTF
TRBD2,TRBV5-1,CASSSISGGLNTGELFF
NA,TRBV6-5,CASSSGIVIETQYF
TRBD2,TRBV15,CATSRIAGHNTDTQYF
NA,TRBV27,CASSTLRTEIGGELFF
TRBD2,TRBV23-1,CASSQRTSGVRDTQYF
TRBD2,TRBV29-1,CSVDGLAGGLNEQFF
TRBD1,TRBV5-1,CASSDTGTVNGYTF
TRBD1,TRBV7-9,CASSSPQGANSPLHF
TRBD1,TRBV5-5,CATFNTGGEKAFF
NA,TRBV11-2,CASSPRGGYSTNEKLFF
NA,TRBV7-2,CASSNTGKWALHF
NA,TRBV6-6,CASSPQVGGYGYTF
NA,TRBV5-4,CASHRDSGANVLTF
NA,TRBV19,CASTSPWQNSGNTIYF
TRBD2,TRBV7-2,CASSVGLAGGQETQYF
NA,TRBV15,CATSGFRDTYNEQFF
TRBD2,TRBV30,CAGSGTFLPSDTQYF
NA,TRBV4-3,CASSQDFGGGTGRNYGYTF
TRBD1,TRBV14,CASSQEGQGPYEQYF
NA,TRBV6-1,CASSEQGRDQPQHF
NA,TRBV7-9,CASREATNYGYTF
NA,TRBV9,CASSVRGAGDTEAFF
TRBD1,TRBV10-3,CATNPGQGSYEQYF
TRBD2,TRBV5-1,CASSLAAGLAGLTDTQYF
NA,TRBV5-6,CASSRAGSGSYNEQFF
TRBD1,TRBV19,CASSIDWTGPNQPQHF
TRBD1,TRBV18,CASSPPGQGASTGELFF
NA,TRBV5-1,CASSPEGGVREQYF
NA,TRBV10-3,CAISEGQNTEAFF
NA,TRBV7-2,CASSLFRHLSYEQYF
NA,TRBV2,CASSPISGEQGAQYF
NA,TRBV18,CASSPVSGTSSPLHF
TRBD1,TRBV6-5,CASRKIRDRGTEAFF
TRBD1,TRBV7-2,CASRATGGKGNEQFF
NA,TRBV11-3,CASSKEPTRDYEQFF
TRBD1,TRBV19,CASGQGARGYTF
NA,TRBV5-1,CASSLEQGSYNEQFF
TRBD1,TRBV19,CASSIEAQGLNIQYF
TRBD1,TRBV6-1,CASSDTGVSPLHF
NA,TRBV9,CASSVGPSSYNEQFF
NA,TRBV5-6,CASSFRGAVLNSPLHF
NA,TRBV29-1,CSAKTDNYEQYF
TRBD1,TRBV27,CASSPWTGLYNEQFF
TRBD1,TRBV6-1,CASRPDRGNTGELFF
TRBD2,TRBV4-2,CASSRGTSGASSYNEQFF